This paragraph reports one T cell receptor beta chain. The CDR3 has 13 amino acids. J was trimmed by 15 bases and V by 0 bases; bases with no gene match: 8. The germline gives CDR1 SGHDN, CDR2 FVKESK. This sample is part of a study of blood T cell repertoires in COVID-19. Clinical histories supplied by participants themselves formed the basis of cohort assignment. The assay was immunoSEQ multiplex PCR, and TCRdb's table has in-frame clones only and misses some. Of a few hundred thousand clones detected, 86% appear once; the ten largest clones hold roughly a tenth. The sequence was obtained from a woman younger than 35 who had recovered from COVID-19. Sequencing used PBMCs or T cells enriched from blood (not recorded which). The gene calls are TRBV14 and TRBJ2-3, with 8 bases matching TRBD1. CDR3 DNA: TGTGCCAGCAGCCAAGAATTACAGGGGGGTCACTATTTT. Protein: CASSQELQGGHYF.